This T cell receptor beta chain was documented in a study of CD8 T cells in Susac syndrome (dated by TCRdb to between 2019 and 2020). Background on the whole study: Repertoire sequencing was used to test whether CD8+ T cell activation and differentiation in Susac syndrome was antigen driven. General study outcomes and caveats: The study acknowledged that relatively few individuals were included in the TCR sequencing and HLA analysis.

CDR1 and CDR2 are read off the germline V gene as MNHEY and SVGAGI. Spanning cysteine to phenylalanine, the CDR3 consists of 14 amino acids. Kept here is only the CDR3 DNA, which spans 42 bases and is read in frame from base 1. From V the trimming removes 4 bases and from J it removes 3 bases, while the gene matches leave 4 bases of the junction unaccounted for. Peripheral blood CD8+ and CD4+ T cells from healthy donors, Susac syndrome patients and multiple sclerosis patients were profiled using high-throughput TCR beta sequencing. The multiple sclerosis controls were treatment-naive patients who had stable or active relapsing-remitting disease and met the revised McDonald criteria. Bulk CD8+ and CD4+ T cells were purified by magnetic negative isolation, whereas CD8+ TEMRA cells were enriched by FACS. Blood was collected in EDTA tubes and processed within 24 hours, with PBMCs isolated through density gradient centrifugation. PBMCs destined for TCR sequencing were cryopreserved in liquid nitrogen and later thawed in a 37 °C water bath. A purity of at least 90% was achieved for sorted or isolated CD4+, CD8+ and CD8+ TEMRA cells.

For this clonotype: The clone's antigen remains unknown. Base qualities were left out, and no much larger clone turns up one base away.

RNA was extracted using the RNeasy kit, and about 0.5 to 1 ug of the RNA was reverse transcribed with random hexamers. The immunoSEQ multiplex PCR assay, covering 54 Vbeta and 13 Jbeta segments, was used to amplify TCR beta CDR3 regions. PCR amplification bias was corrected using a synthetic template baseline for primer optimization and computational correction. Turning to the authors' computational methods: Only productive sequences were kept, with reads annotated to V, D and J genes according to IMGT and analyzed in immunoSEQ Analyzer. Clonality was calculated as one minus the Shannon entropy normalized by log2 of the number of productive unique sequences. For each patient and control, public and private clones were evaluated among the 100 most prevalent clones. Susac-specific clones were defined as absent from healthy and MS cohorts, 1052 published viral clones and other ImmuneACCESS disease sequences. TCRdb passed the public sequencing reads through fastp at Q25 and MiXCR, retaining productive beta sequences. Rows are unified per CDR3 protein, each entry keeping the most common DNA and genes. The V and J calls were not made by the authors but by TCRdb's processing. Recorded for this sample are about 250,000 distinct CDR3 sequences; over 85% of them occurred a single time. In total, the top ten clones hold 0.065% to 0.075% of the sample.

Sequencing was performed on CD4+ T cells from PBMCs. This receptor was obtained from a human donor with multiple sclerosis. In this chain, TRBV6-5 is recombined with TRBJ2-3; TRBD2 aligns with 7 central bases. The CDR3 sequence is CASSSRGGTDTQYF. The nucleotide sequence reads as follows: TGTGCCAGCAGTTCTCGCGGGGGTACAGATACGCAGTATTTT.